The entry that follows covers one T cell receptor (beta chain) sequence. Its antigen is currently unknown. Trimming stripped 3 bases from V and 2 bases from J, with 9 bases between. Germline V lookup: CDR1 PRHDT, CDR2 FYEKMQ (reference sequence). CDR3 length equals 14 residues. The record originates from a study of identical twins. Study-wide findings and caveats: Conclusions rested on cross-sectional statistics rather than following the same donors. Beta clonotypes that were abundant in cord blood contained fewer insertions, a pattern absent from memory repertoires.

In TCRdb, the 5' RACE reads were re-called with MiXCR into one record per CDR3 protein. This sample has hundreds of thousands of distinct CDR3 sequences; about 7.5% occur once, and the top ten carry about 5.6%. The data were also submitted as part of a second study, on yellow fever vaccine responses in identical twins.

The material sequenced was CD8+ T cells sorted from blood. The TCR originated in a woman aged 18-29 years in good health. The rearrangement links TRBV13 to TRBJ2-3; tentative D call: TRBD2 (6 bases). CDR3 sequence reads: CASSFGTLTDTQYF. CDR3 in DNA: TGTGCCAGCAGCTTCGGGACTCTCACAGATACGCAGTATTTT.